This is a list of T cell receptor beta chains from one sample in a study of blood T cell repertoires in COVID-19. Sequenced by immunoSEQ multiplex PCR; TCRdb stores in-frame clones only, minus some. The table records 200,000 to 250,000 clones, roughly 84% of them present only once. Sequenced input: peripheral blood. The receptors come from a young man with active or convalescent COVID-19. Both conserved end residues are part of each CDR3. The order of the fields is clone size, D gene, J gene, V gene, CDR3 DNA, CDR3 protein. The D gene is left open where the match is weak. Expanded clones are given a class, and other clones once, few, many or no size at all.

>.|.|TRBJ1-2|TRBV6-1
TGTGCCAGCAGTGAAGGCGGAATACTTGGCTACACCTTC
CASSEGGILGYTF
>.|.|TRBJ1-1|TRBV9
TGTGCCAGCAGCCCTTGGGCAGGGATGAACACTGAAGCTTTCTTT
CASSPWAGMNTEAFF
>.|.|TRBJ1-2|TRBV19
TGTGCCAGGAGACAGACTCGTGGCTACACCTTC
CARRQTRGYTF
>.|.|TRBJ2-2|TRBV28
TGTGCCAGCACCCCCCAGTACACCGGGGAGCTGTTTTTT
CASTPQYTGELFF
>.|TRBD2|TRBJ2-1|TRBV5-4
TGTGCCAGCAAAACTAGCGGGAGTTTTTATGAGCAGTTCTTC
CASKTSGSFYEQFF
>.|TRBD1|TRBJ2-5|TRBV18
TGTGCCAGCTCACCACCCACGACAGGGGAGGAGACCCAGTACTTC
CASSPPTTGEETQYF
>.|TRBD2|TRBJ2-7|TRBV6-5
TGTGCCGACCTTAGCGGGAGGGCCAGCGAGCAGTACTTC
CADLSGRASEQYF
>.|.|TRBJ1-6|TRBV5-5
TGTGCCAGCAGGACGGAACACCGCGGAGCCCTCCACTTT
CASRTEHRGALHF
>.|TRBD1|TRBJ2-7|TRBV6-5
TGTGCCAGCACCCGCGACCGGGACAGTTCCTACGAGCAGTACTTC
CASTRDRDSSYEQYF
>.|.|TRBJ1-5|TRBV6-6
TGTGCCAGCAGCTCCAGTAGCAATCAGCCCCAGCATTTT
CASSSSSNQPQHF
>.|TRBD1|TRBJ1-1|TRBV7-2
TGTGCCAGCAGCCACATCCCTTGGACAGGAAGGGATACTGAAGCTTTCTTT
CASSHIPWTGRDTEAFF
>.|.|TRBJ2-1|TRBV12-1
TGTGCCAGCAGCTTTGGAGTGGTCAATGAGCAGTTCTTC
CASSFGVVNEQFF
>.|.|TRBJ2-1|TRBV6-2/TRBV6-3
TGTGCCAGCAGTTCGGCGCGGAGCTCCTACAATGAGCAGTTCTTC
CASSSARSSYNEQFF
>few|TRBD2|TRBJ2-7|TRBV9
TGTGCCAGCAGCCCTAGACTAGCGGGGACCTACGAGCAGTACTTC
CASSPRLAGTYEQYF
>once|.|TRBJ2-3|TRBV6-1
TGTGCCAGCAGTGAACGAAGGTCTAGCGAGGCCACAGATACGCAGTATTTT
CASSERRSSEATDTQYF
>.|TRBD2|TRBJ2-5|TRBV18
TGTGCCAGCTCACCAGGACTAGCGGCACTCCAAGAGACCCAGTACTTC
CASSPGLAALQETQYF
>.|.|TRBJ1-3|TRBV5-6
TGTGCCAGCAGCACACAGAGCTCTGGAAACACCATATATTTT
CASSTQSSGNTIYF
>.|.|TRBJ2-7|TRBV5-1
TGCGCCAGCAGCTTGACCGGGGTCGCGCCCTACGAGCAGTACTTC
CASSLTGVAPYEQYF
>.|TRBD2|TRBJ2-7|TRBV20-1
TGCAGTGCTAGTCCGGGACTAGCGGGGGTGTACGAGCAGTACTTC
CSASPGLAGVYEQYF
>.|.|TRBJ1-1|TRBV6-5
TGTGCCAGCAGTTATGGCGCCGGGGTCACTGAAGCTTTCTTT
CASSYGAGVTEAFF
>.|TRBD2|TRBJ2-3|TRBV5-1
TGCGCCAGCAGCGCACTAGCGGGGGATTTCACAGATACGCAGTATTTT
CASSALAGDFTDTQYF
>.|TRBD2|TRBJ2-1|TRBV11-2
TGTGCCAGCTCTCAGCGGGCTAGCGGATACAATGAGCAGTTCTTC
CASSQRASGYNEQFF
>.|TRBD1|TRBJ1-1|TRBV15
TGTGCCACCAGCAGAACAGGGGGCGGGAACACTGAAGCTTTCTTT
CATSRTGGGNTEAFF
>.|.|TRBJ2-2|TRBV19
TGTGCCAGTAGAGCCCCCCAGGGCATGAACACCGGGGAGCTGTTTTTT
CASRAPQGMNTGELFF